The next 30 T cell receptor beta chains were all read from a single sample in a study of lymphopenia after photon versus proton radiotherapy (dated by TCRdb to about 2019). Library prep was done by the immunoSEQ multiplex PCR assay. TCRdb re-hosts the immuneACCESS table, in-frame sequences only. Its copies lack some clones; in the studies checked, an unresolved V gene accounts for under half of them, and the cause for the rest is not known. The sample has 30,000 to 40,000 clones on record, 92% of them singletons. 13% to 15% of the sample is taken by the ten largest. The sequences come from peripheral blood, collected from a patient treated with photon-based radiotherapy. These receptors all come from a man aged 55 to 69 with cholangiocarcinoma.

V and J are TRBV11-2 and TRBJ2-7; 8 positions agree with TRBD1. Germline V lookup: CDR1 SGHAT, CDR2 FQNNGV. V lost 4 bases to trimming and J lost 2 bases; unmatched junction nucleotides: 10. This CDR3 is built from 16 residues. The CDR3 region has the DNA TGTGCCAGCAGCTGGTCAGGACAGGGCTATGCCTACGAGCAGTACTTC. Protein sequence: CASSWSGQGYAYEQYF.

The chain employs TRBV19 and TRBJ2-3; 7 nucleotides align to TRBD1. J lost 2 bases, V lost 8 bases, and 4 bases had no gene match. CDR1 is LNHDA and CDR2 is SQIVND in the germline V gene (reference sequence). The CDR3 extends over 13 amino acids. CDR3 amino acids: CASWTGDTDTQYF. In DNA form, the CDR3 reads TGTGCCAGTTGGACAGGAGACACAGATACGCAGTATTTT.

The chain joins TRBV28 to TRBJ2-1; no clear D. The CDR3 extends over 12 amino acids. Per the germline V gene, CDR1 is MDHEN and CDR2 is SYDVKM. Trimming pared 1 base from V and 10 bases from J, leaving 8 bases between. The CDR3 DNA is TGTGCCAGCAGTTTATTTAAGGACGAGCAGTTCTTC. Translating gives CASSLFKDEQFF.

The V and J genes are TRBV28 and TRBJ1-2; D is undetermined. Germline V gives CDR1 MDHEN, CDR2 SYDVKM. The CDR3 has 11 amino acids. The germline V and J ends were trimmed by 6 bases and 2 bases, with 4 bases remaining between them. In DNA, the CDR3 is TGTGCCAGCAGCGGGAACTATGGCTACACCTTC. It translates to CASSGNYGYTF.

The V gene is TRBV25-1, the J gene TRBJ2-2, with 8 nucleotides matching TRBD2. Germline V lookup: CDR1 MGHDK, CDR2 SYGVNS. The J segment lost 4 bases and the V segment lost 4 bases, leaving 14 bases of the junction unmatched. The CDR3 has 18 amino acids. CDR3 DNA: TGTGCCAGCAGTGCAAGTCGACTTAGCGGGGTCCCCACCGGGGAGCTGTTTTTT. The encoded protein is CASSASRLSGVPTGELFF.

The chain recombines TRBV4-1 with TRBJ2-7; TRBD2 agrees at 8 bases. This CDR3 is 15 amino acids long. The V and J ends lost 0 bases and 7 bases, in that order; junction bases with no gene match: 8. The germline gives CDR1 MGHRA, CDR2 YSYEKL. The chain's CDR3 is CASSQEGQRGREQYF. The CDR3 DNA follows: TGCGCCAGCAGCCAAGAGGGCCAGCGGGGGAGAGAGCAGTACTTC.

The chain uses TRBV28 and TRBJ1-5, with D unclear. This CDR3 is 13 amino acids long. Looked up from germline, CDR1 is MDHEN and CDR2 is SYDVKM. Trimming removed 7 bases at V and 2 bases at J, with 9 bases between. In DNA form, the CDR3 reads TGTGCCAGCACTTGGGATGGCAATCAGCCCCAGCATTTT. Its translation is CASTWDGNQPQHF.

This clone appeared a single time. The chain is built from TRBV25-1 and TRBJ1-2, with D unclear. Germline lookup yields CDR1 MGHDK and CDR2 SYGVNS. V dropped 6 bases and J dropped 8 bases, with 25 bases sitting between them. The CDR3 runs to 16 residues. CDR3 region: CASSIPGIDGRVGYTF. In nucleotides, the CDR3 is TGTGCCAGCAGCATCCCGGGCATTGATGGGCGGGTCGGCTACACCTTC.

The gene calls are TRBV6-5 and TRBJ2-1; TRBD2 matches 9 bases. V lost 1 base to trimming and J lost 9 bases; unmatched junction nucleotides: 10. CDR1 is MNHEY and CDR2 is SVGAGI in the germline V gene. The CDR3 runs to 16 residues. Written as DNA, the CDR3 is TGTGCCAGCAGTTACTATGGGCGGGGGGGTTACGGTGAGCAGTTCTTC. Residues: CASSYYGRGGYGEQFF.

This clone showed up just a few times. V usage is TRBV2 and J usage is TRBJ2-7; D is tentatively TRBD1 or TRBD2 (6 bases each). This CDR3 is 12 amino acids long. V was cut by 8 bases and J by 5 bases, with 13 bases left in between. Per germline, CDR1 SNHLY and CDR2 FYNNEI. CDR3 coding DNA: TGTGCCAGCCGAGGAGGGGGAAACGAGCAGTACTTC. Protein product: CASRGGGNEQYF.

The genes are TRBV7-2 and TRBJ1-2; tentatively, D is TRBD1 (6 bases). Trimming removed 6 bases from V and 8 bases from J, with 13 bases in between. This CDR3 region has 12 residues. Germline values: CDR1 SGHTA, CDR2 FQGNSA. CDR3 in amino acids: CASRSTGYGYTF. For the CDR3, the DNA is TGTGCCAGCAGATCGACAGGTTACGGCTACACCTTC.

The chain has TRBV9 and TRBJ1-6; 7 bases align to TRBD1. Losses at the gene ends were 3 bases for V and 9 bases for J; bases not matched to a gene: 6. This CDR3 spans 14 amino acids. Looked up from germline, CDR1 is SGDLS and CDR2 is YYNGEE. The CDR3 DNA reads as TGTGCCAGCAGCGCATCGACAGGGTTTTCACCCCTCCACTTT. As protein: CASSASTGFSPLHF. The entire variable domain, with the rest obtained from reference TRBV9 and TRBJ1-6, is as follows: DSGVTQTPKHLITATGQRVTLRCSPRSGDLSVYWYQQSLDQGLQFLIQYYNGEERAKGNILERFSAQQFPDLHSELNLSSLELGDSALYFCASSASTGFSPLHFGNGTRLTVT.

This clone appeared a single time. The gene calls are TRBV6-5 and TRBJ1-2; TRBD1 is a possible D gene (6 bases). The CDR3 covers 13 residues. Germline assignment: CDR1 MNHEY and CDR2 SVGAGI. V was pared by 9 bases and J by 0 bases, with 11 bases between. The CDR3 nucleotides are TGTGCCAGAAGGACAGTAACTAACTATGGCTACACCTTC. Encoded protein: CARRTVTNYGYTF.

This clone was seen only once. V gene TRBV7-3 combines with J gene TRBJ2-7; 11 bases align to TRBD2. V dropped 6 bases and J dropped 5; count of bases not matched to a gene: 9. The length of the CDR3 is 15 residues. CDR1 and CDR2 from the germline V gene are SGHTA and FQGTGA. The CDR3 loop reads CASSFRLAGMDEQYF. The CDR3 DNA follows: TGTGCCAGCAGTTTCAGACTAGCGGGGATGGACGAGCAGTACTTC.

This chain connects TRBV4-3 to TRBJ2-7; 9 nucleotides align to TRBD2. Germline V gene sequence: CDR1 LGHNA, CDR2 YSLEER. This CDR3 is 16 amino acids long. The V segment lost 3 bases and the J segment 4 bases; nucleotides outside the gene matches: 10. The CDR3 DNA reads TGCGCCAGCAGCCAGATGCTCTGGACTAGCGAGTACGAGCAGTACTTC. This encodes CASSQMLWTSEYEQYF.

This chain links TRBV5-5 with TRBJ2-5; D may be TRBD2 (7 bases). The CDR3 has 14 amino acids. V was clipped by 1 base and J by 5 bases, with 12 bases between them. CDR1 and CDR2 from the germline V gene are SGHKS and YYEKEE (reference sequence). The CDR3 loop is CASSLRGGAETQYF. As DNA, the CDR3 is TGTGCCAGCAGCTTGCGTGGGGGGGCTGAGACCCAGTACTTC.

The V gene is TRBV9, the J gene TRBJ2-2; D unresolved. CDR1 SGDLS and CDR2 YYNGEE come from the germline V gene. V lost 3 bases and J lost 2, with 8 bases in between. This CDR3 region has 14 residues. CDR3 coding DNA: TGTGCCAGCAGCGGCCCGGTTAACACCGGGGAGCTGTTTTTT. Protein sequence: CASSGPVNTGELFF.

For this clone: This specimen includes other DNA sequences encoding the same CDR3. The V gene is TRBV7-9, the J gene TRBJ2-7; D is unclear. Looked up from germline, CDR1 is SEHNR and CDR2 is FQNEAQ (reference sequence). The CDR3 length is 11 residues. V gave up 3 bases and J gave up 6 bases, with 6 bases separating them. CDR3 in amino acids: CASSFSGEQYF. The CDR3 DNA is TGTGCCAGCAGCTTCTCCGGCGAGCAGTACTTC.

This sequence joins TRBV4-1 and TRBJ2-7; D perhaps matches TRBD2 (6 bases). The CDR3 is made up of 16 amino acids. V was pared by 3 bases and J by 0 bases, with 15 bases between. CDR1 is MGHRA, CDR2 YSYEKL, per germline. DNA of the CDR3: TGCGCCAGCAGCCAGGCCGGGACTGAGAACTCCTACGAGCAGTACTTC. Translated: CASSQAGTENSYEQYF.

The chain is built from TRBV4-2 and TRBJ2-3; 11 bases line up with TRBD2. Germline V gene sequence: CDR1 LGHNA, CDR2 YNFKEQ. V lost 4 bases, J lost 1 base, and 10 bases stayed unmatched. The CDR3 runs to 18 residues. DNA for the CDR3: TGTGCCAGCAGCCTTTCCGGGACTAGCGGAGCCCGCACAGATACGCAGTATTTT. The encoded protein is CASSLSGTSGARTDTQYF.

CDR3 sequence (DNA): TGTGCCAGCAGTCCGGACGGGTATGAAAAACTGTTTTTT. Translating gives CASSPDGYEKLFF. V is TRBV2 and J is TRBJ1-4, with D unclear. Germline loops: CDR1 SNHLY, CDR2 FYNNEI. The CDR3 covers 13 residues. V lost 5 bases and J lost 6, with 10 bases in between. Combining the CDR3 with reference TRBV2 and TRBJ1-4 gives the whole variable domain EPEVTQTPSHQVTQMGQEVILRCVPISNHLYFYWYRQILGQKVEFLVSFYNNEISEKSEIFDDQFSVERPDGSNFTLKIRSTKLEDSAMYFCASSPDGYEKLFFGSGTQLSVL.

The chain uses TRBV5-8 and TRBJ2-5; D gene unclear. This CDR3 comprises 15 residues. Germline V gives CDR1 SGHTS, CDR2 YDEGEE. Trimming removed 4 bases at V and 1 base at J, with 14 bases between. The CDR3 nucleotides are TGTGCCAGCAGCCCCGGACCGATTTCCCAAGAGACCCAGTACTTC. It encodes CASSPGPISQETQYF.

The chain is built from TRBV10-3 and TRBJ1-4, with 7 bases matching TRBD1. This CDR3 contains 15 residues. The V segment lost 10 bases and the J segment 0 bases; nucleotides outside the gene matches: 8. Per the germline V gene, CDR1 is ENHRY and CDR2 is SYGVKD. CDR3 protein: CATRTGDATNEKLFF. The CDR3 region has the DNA TGTGCCACCCGGACAGGCGACGCAACTAATGAAAAACTGTTTTTT.

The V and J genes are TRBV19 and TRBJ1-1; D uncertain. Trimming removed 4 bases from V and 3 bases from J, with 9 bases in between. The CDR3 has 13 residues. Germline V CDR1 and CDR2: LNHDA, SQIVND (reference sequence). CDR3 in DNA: TGTGCCAGTAGTAGCATTGGGTACACTGAAGCTTTCTTT. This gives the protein CASSSIGYTEAFF.

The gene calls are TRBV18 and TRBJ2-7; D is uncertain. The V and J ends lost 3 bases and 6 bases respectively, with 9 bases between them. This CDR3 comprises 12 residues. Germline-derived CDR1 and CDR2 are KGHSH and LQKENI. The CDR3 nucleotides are TGTGCCAGCTCACCGGCCCGTGGCGAGCAGTACTTC. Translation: CASSPARGEQYF.

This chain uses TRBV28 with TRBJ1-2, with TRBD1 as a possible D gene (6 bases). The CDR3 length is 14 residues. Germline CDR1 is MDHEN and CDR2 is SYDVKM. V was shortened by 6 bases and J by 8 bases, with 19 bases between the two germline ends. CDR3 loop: CASSPSGDIRGYTF. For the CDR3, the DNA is TGTGCCAGCAGCCCCAGCGGGGACATCAGGGGCTACACCTTC.

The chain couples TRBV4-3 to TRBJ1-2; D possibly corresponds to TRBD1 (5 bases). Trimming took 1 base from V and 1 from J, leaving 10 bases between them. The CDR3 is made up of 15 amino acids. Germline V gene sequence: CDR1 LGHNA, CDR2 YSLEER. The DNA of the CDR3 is TGCGCCAGCAGCCAAGGGGGGGGAGTTAACTATGGCTACACCTTC. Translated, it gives CASSQGGGVNYGYTF.

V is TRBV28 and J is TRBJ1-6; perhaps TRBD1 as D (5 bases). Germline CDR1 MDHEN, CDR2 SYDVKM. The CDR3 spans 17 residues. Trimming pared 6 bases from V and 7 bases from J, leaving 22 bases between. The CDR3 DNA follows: TGTGCCAGCAGCCAGGGACTGGGGCTGGGGCCAAATTCACCCCTCCACTTT. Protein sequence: CASSQGLGLGPNSPLHF.

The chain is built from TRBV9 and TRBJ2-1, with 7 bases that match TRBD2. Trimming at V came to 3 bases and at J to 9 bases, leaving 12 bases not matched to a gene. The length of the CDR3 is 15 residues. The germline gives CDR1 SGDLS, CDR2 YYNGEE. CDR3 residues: CASSEKRDRKSEQFF. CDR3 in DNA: TGTGCCAGCAGCGAGAAGCGGGATCGGAAGAGTGAGCAGTTCTTC. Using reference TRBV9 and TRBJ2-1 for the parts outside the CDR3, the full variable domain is DSGVTQTPKHLITATGQRVTLRCSPRSGDLSVYWYQQSLDQGLQFLIQYYNGEERAKGNILERFSAQQFPDLHSELNLSSLELGDSALYFCASSEKRDRKSEQFFGPGTRLTVL.

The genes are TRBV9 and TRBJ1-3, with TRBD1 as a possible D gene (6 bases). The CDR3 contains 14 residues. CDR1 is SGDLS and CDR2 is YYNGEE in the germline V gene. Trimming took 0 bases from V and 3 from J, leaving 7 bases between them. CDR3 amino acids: CASSVGTDGNTIYF. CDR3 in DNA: TGTGCCAGCAGCGTAGGGACAGATGGAAACACCATATATTTT. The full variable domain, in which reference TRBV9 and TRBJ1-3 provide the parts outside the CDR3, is DSGVTQTPKHLITATGQRVTLRCSPRSGDLSVYWYQQSLDQGLQFLIQYYNGEERAKGNILERFSAQQFPDLHSELNLSSLELGDSALYFCASSVGTDGNTIYFGEGSWLTVV.